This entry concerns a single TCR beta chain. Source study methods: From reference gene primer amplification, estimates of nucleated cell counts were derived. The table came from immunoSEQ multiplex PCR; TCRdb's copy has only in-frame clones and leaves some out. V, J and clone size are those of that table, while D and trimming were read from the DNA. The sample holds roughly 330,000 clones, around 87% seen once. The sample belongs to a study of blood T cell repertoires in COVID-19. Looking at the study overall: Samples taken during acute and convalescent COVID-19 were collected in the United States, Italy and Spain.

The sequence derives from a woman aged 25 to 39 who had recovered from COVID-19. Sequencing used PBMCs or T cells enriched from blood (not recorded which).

The CDR3 sequence: CASSHSRGTTDTQYF. For the CDR3, the DNA is TGTGCCAGCTCACACTCCCGGGGGACCACAGATACGCAGTATTTT. The genes are TRBV18 and TRBJ2-3; perhaps TRBD2 as D (6 bases). Germline V gives CDR1 KGHSH, CDR2 LQKENI. This CDR3 is 15 amino acids long. Trimming took 4 bases from V and 2 from J, leaving 13 bases between them. The full variable domain, in which reference TRBV18 and TRBJ2-3 provide the parts outside the CDR3, is NAGVMQNPRHLVRRRGQEARLRCSPMKGHSHVYWYRQLPEEGLKFMVYLQKENIIDESGMPKERFSAEFPKEGPSILRIQQVVRGDSAAYFCASSHSRGTTDTQYFGPGTRLTVL.